Presented here are 13 T cell receptor beta chains from one specimen sequenced in a study of OX40 agonist ivuxolimab in advanced cancers. The repertoire was sequenced with immunoSEQ multiplex PCR; TCRdb's copy has only in-frame clones and lacks some. The sample contains about 70,000 clones, approximately 78% of which appear only once. The sequenced sample was CD4+ or CD8+ T cells sorted from blood, obtained in a trial of the OX40 agonist ivuxolimab. The receptors shown here come from an adult with an advanced solid tumor such as melanoma, head and neck, liver or kidney cancer.

The DNA for the CDR3 is TGTGCCAGCAGCTTTACCAGCGCGGGGATGGACACCGGGGAGCTGTTTTTT. This gives the protein CASSFTSAGMDTGELFF. V and J are TRBV7-2 and TRBJ2-2, with TRBD2 as a possible D gene (6 bases). The V gene lost 3 bases and the J gene lost 3 bases, with 17 bases spanning the gap. The CDR3 runs to 17 residues. Germline CDR1 reads SGHTA; CDR2 reads FQGNSA.

The chain uses TRBV28 and TRBJ2-1; 7 bases match TRBD1. CDR1 and CDR2 (germline): MDHEN, SYDVKM. The CDR3 covers 13 residues. J lost 4 bases, V lost 5 bases, and 2 bases had no gene match. The CDR3 DNA sequence: TGTGCCAGCAGTACGGGACAGTACAATGAGCAGTTCTTC. Translation gives CASSTGQYNEQFF.

The J gene is TRBJ2-1, the V gene TRBV10-3; TRBD2 agrees at 12 bases. This CDR3 spans 14 amino acids. Germline-derived CDR1 and CDR2 are ENHRY and SYGVKD. J was trimmed by 6 bases and V by 10 bases; bases with no gene match: 7. In DNA form, the CDR3 reads TGTGCCAGCCACACTAGCGGGGGGAGCAATGAGCAGTTCTTC. Translating gives CASHTSGGSNEQFF.

The V and J genes are TRBV10-3 and TRBJ2-5, with D possibly TRBD2 on 6 matching bases. The V gene lost 2 bases and the J gene lost 4 bases, with 8 bases spanning the gap. The CDR3 runs 13 residues. Germline loops: CDR1 ENHRY, CDR2 SYGVKD. The CDR3 bases are TGTGCCATCAGTGAGGCGGGGTCAGAGACCCAGTACTTC. Translating gives CAISEAGSETQYF.

The chain employs TRBV11-2 and TRBJ2-5; either TRBD1 or TRBD2 may fit D (5 bases each). Germline V gives CDR1 SGHAT, CDR2 FQNNGV. V gave up 2 bases and J gave up 1 base, with 11 bases separating them. The CDR3 has 15 residues. The CDR3 nucleotides are TGTGCCAGCAGCTTATTGGGGGAGTTCCAAGAGACCCAGTACTTC. It codes for CASSLLGEFQETQYF.

V is TRBV5-4 and J is TRBJ1-2; D unclear. Germline CDR1 reads SGHNT; CDR2 reads YYREEE (reference sequence). Trimming removed 0 bases at V and 4 bases at J, with 7 bases between. The CDR3 has 13 amino acids. The CDR3 spells CASSLDGFYGYTF. In nucleotides, the CDR3 is TGTGCCAGCAGCTTGGACGGATTCTATGGCTACACCTTC.

The chain has TRBV2 and TRBJ2-3; TRBD1 might be the D (6 bases). V was pared by 5 bases and J by 2 bases, with 11 bases between. The CDR3 spans 14 residues. Germline V CDR1 and CDR2: SNHLY, FYNNEI. The CDR3 sequence: CASSSDSYTDTQYF. Here the CDR3 DNA reads TGTGCCAGCAGTTCGGACAGTTACACAGATACGCAGTATTTT.

This chain uses TRBV4-1 with TRBJ2-3; D perhaps matches TRBD2 (5 bases). V was trimmed by 0 bases and J by 1 base, leaving 8 bases between them. CDR1 MGHRA and CDR2 YSYEKL come from the germline V gene. This CDR3 has 15 residues. The CDR3 sequence is CASSQERAGTDTQYF. CDR3 DNA: TGCGCCAGCAGCCAAGAGCGGGCAGGCACAGATACGCAGTATTTT.

This chain links TRBV10-1 with TRBJ1-6; D gene unclear. This CDR3 spans 13 amino acids. Between the trimmed V and J ends, which lost 3 bases and 3 bases, there was a span of 3 bases. From germline, CDR1 is WNHNN and CDR2 SYGVQD (reference sequence). CDR3 DNA: TGCGCCAGCAGTGAAGACTATAATTCACCCCTCCACTTT. This sequence encodes CASSEDYNSPLHF.

The chain carries TRBV2 and TRBJ2-5; TRBD2 matches 12 bases. J gave up 5 bases and V 5 bases, and 9 bases lay outside the gene matches. CDR3 size: 16 residues. Looked up from germline, CDR1 is SNHLY and CDR2 is FYNNEI. CDR3 nucleotides: TGTGCCAGCAGTAAAGAGACTAGCGGGGGAGGGGAGACCCAGTACTTC. It codes for CASSKETSGGGETQYF.

This clone came up once. The V call is TRBV2, the J call TRBJ2-3; D unclear. V gave up 6 bases and J gave up 2 bases, with 9 bases separating them. Looked up from germline, CDR1 is SNHLY and CDR2 is FYNNEI. This CDR3 has 13 residues. The CDR3 is CASSGGYTDTQYF. The CDR3 DNA reads TGTGCCAGCAGCGGCGGATACACAGATACGCAGTATTTT.

V usage is TRBV2 and J usage is TRBJ1-1; D is perhaps TRBD1 (6 bases). The V end lost 1 base, the J end lost 3 bases, and 15 bases lay between the germline ends. This CDR3 contains 16 residues. Per germline, CDR1 SNHLY and CDR2 FYNNEI. The CDR3 region is CASSEVGGEGDTEAFF. DNA for the CDR3: TGTGCCAGCAGTGAAGTTGGAGGGGAGGGGGACACTGAAGCTTTCTTT.

V is TRBV19 and J is TRBJ1-2; D remains ambiguous. The length of the CDR3 is 12 residues. Germline V gives CDR1 LNHDA, CDR2 SQIVND (reference sequence). Trimming pared 5 bases from V and 5 bases from J, leaving 9 bases between. CDR3 sequence reads: CASSSGGYGYTF. DNA for the CDR3: TGTGCCAGTAGTTCGGGCGGATATGGCTACACCTTC.